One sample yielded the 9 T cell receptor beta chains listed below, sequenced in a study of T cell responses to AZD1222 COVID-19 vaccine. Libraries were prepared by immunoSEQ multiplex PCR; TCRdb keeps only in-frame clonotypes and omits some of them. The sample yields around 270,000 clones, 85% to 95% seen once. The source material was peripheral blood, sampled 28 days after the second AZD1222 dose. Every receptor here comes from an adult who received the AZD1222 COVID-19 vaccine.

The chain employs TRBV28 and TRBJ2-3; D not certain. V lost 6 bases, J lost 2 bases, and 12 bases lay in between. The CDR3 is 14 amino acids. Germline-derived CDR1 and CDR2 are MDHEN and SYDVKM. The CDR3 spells CASSSLWTTDTQYF. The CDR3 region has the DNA TGTGCCAGCAGCTCCCTGTGGACCACAGATACGCAGTATTTT. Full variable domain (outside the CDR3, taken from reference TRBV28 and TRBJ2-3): DVKVTQSSRYLVKRTGEKVFLECVQDMDHENMFWYRQDPGLGLRLIYFSYDVKMKEKGDIPEGYSVSREKKERFSLILESASTNQTSMYLCASSSLWTTDTQYFGPGTRLTVL.

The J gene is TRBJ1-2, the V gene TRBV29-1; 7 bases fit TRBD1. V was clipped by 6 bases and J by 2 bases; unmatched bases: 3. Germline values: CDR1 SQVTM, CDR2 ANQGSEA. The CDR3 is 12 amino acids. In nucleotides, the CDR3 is TGCAGCGTAGGGGGCAGAAACTATGGCTACACCTTC. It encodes CSVGGRNYGYTF.

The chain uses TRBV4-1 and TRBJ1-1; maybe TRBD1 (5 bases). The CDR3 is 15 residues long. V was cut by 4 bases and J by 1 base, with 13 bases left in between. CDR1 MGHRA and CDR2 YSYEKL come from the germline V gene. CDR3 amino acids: CASSPLGRANTEAFF. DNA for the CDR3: TGCGCCAGCAGCCCCCTGGGCAGGGCGAACACTGAAGCTTTCTTT.

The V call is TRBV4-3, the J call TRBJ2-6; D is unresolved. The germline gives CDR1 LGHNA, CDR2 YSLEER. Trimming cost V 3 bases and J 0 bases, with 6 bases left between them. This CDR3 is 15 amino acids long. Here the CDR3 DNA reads TGCGCCAGCAGCCAGATGTACTCTGGGGCCAACGTCCTGACTTTC. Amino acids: CASSQMYSGANVLTF.

The DNA of the CDR3 is TGTGCCAGCAGTGCCGGGGTATACAATGAGCAGTTCTTC. Its protein is CASSAGVYNEQFF. The chain employs TRBV28 and TRBJ2-1; the D gene is possibly TRBD2 (5 bases). Germline V gives CDR1 MDHEN, CDR2 SYDVKM. The ends were cut back, 5 bases at V and 4 bases at J, with 9 bases in the middle. The length of the CDR3 is 13 residues.

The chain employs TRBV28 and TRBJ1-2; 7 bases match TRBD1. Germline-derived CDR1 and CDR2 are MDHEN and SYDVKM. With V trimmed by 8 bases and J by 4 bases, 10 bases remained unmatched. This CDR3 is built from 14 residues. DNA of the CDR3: TGTGCCAGCGATGTGCCAGGGGGACCCTATGGCTACACCTTC. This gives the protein CASDVPGGPYGYTF.

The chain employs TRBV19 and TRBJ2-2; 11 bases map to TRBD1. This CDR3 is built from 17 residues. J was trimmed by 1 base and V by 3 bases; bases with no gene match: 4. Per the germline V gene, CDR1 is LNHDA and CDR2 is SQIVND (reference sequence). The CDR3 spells CASSIPGTGGNTGELFF. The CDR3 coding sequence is TGTGCCAGTAGTATCCCCGGGACAGGGGGGAACACCGGGGAGCTGTTTTTT.

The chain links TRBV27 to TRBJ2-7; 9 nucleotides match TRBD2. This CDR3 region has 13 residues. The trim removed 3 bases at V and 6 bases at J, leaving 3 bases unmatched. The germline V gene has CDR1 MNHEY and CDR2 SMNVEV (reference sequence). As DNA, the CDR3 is TGTGCCAGCAGTTTTAGCGGGAGCACCGAGCAGTACTTC. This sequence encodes CASSFSGSTEQYF.

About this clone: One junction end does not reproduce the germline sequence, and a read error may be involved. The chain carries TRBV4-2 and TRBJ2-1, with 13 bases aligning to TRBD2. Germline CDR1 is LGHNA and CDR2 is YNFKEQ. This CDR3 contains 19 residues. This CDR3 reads CASSQDGLAGAGSYNEQFF. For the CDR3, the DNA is TGTGCCAGCAGTCAAGACGGACTAGCGGGGGCCGGCTCCTACAATGAGCAGTTCTTC.